This T cell receptor (beta chain) was identified in a study of T cell changes during pregnancy in multiple sclerosis (dated by TCRdb to 2018 to 2020). Regarding the research as a whole: The study looked at changes in the T cell repertoire across pregnancy in women with multiple sclerosis.

Looking up the germline V gene yields CDR1 SGHRS and CDR2 YFSETQ. Trimmed from V: 5 bases; trimmed from J: 10 bases; junction bases lacking a gene match: 9. The CDR3 contains 14 residues, cysteine and phenylalanine counted. The retained sequence is limited to the CDR3, 42 bases, with the frame set at the first base. Notes on this clone: There is no known antigen for this receptor. Within one base of it there is no much larger clone, and no base qualities were kept.

The method behind the library was the immunoSEQ multiplex PCR assay. The table was pulled from immuneACCESS by TCRdb, which kept in-frame rearrangements only. Such tables lose some clones; where checked, under half of the loss comes from unresolved V genes, and the rest has no known cause. The sample table shows more than 85,000 clones, and around 92% are seen once. The top ten clonotypes cover around 0.96% of the sample. The V gene is TRBV5-1 and the J gene is TRBJ2-7; TRBD2 lines up with 13 middle nucleotides. Here the sequenced sample was peripheral blood, taken before pregnancy. This receptor was taken from a female donor with multiple sclerosis, enrolled in a pregnancy study. The CDR3 region reads CASRQGLAGAPQYF. The bases read TGCGCCAGCAGGCAAGGACTAGCGGGAGCCCCACAGTACTTC.